A single sample gave rise to the 18 T cell receptor beta chains below, sequenced in a study of T cell repertoires in cytomegalovirus infection. MiXCR, applied by TCRdb to the reads, yields one record per CDR3 protein. The sample lists 45,000 to 55,000 distinct CDR3 sequences, approximately 20% seen once, with approximately 55% in the top ten. These receptors lack a known antigen. Source: CD8+ T cells from cultured PBMCs, taken from culture after CMV antigen stimulation. These receptors originate from a human donor in good health (CMV status not recorded). Some clones in this sample may be carry-over from other donors' samples.

Only a few counts were recorded for this clonotype. The chain couples TRBV24-1 to TRBJ2-5, with D possibly matching TRBD2 (6 bases). Germline CDR1 KGHDR, CDR2 SFDVKD. V was pared by 9 bases and J by 5 bases, with 15 bases between. The CDR3 length is 13 residues. CDR3 protein: CATGDPAGETQYF. CDR3 in DNA: TGTGCCACCGGGGACCCGGCGGGGGAGACCCAGTACTTC.

Turning to this clonotype: One junction end disagrees with the germline gene, perhaps due to a read error. V gene TRBV11-2 combines with J gene TRBJ1-1; D unresolved. The V gene's germline CDR1 is SGHAT and CDR2 FQNNGV. This CDR3 spans 13 amino acids. The CDR3 here is CASSWRANTESFF. The CDR3 DNA follows: TGTGCCAGCAGCTGGCGCGCGAACACTGAATCTTTCTTT.

This clonotype was recorded a few times. The V call is TRBV10-3, the J call TRBJ1-6, with TRBD1 identical over 10 bases. The junction had 8 bases not matched to a gene; V was cut back by 2 bases and J by 13 bases. Germline V lookup: CDR1 ENHRY, CDR2 SYGVKD. This CDR3 is built from 15 residues. Written as DNA, the CDR3 is TGTGCCATCAGTGAGACGGACAGGGGGATTAGGCCCCTCCACTTT. This translates into CAISETDRGIRPLHF.

The V gene is TRBV7-9, the J gene TRBJ2-7; D might be TRBD1 or TRBD2, each matching 5 bases. The V and J ends lost 7 bases and 0 bases respectively, with 10 bases between them. Germline CDR1 and CDR2: SEHNR and FQNEAQ (reference sequence). This CDR3 is built from 13 residues. The CDR3 here is CASTPGASYEQYF. Written as DNA, the CDR3 is TGTGCCAGCACCCCCGGGGCCTCCTACGAGCAGTACTTC.

This sequence joins TRBV11-2 and TRBJ2-2; 7 bases map to TRBD1. Looked up from germline, CDR1 is SGHAT and CDR2 is FQNNGV. J gave up 7 bases and V 6 bases, and 11 bases lay outside the gene matches. This CDR3 has 15 residues. CDR3 amino acids: CASRPSTGLSGELFF. The CDR3 DNA sequence: TGTGCCAGCAGGCCCTCGACAGGGCTTAGCGGGGAGCTGTTTTTT.

The table lists this clonotype with many counts. This sequence joins TRBV2 and TRBJ1-5, with TRBD1 identical over 9 bases. This CDR3 region has 17 residues. The trim removed 6 bases at V and 2 bases at J, leaving 11 bases unmatched. CDR1 is SNHLY, CDR2 FYNNEI, per germline. This CDR3 is CASSGTRTGVGNQPQHF. The CDR3 DNA follows: TGTGCCAGCAGCGGGACTAGGACAGGGGTCGGCAATCAGCCCCAGCATTTT.

The V gene is TRBV14, the J gene TRBJ2-5; D is unclear. The ends were cut back, 0 bases at V and 5 bases at J, with 10 bases in the middle. In germline, CDR1 is SGHDN, CDR2 FVKESK. This CDR3 is 14 amino acids long. The CDR3 DNA sequence: TGTGCCAGCAGCCAAGAAGGGCGTCAGGAGACCCAGTACTTC. It encodes CASSQEGRQETQYF.

The J gene is TRBJ1-4, the V gene TRBV19; 9 bases are shared with TRBD1. The trim removed 7 bases at V and 8 bases at J, leaving 11 bases unmatched. The CDR3 runs 15 residues. Germline CDR1 LNHDA, CDR2 SQIVND (reference sequence). The CDR3 sequence is CASTLRGQGHEKLFF. In DNA, the CDR3 is TGTGCCAGTACCCTAAGGGGACAGGGACACGAAAAACTGTTTTTT.

CDR3 amino acids: CSARGTSGRSYEQFF. For the CDR3, the DNA is TGCAGTGCTAGGGGGACTAGCGGGAGGTCATATGAGCAGTTCTTC. V is TRBV20-1 and J is TRBJ2-1, with TRBD2 matching 15 bases. V lost 3 bases, J lost 8 bases, and 5 bases stayed unmatched. The CDR3 length is 15 residues. Germline V gene data show CDR1 as DFQATT and CDR2 as SNEGSKA (reference sequence).

V usage is TRBV5-1 and J usage is TRBJ2-7; no firm D call. Germline assignment: CDR1 SGHRS and CDR2 YFSETQ. V lost 4 bases and J 4 bases, leaving 24 bases between the germline ends. The length of the CDR3 is 17 residues. The CDR3 sequence is CASSLKVGEISRYEQYF. In nucleotides, the CDR3 is TGCGCCAGCAGCCTGAAAGTAGGAGAGATCTCCCGGTACGAGCAGTACTTC. The full variable domain, its missing parts supplied by reference TRBV5-1 and TRBJ2-7, is KAGVTQTPRYLIKTRGQQVTLSCSPISGHRSVSWYQQTPGQGLQFLFEYFSETQRNKGNFPGRFSGRQFSNSRSEMNVSTLELGDSALYLCASSLKVGEISRYEQYFGPGTRLTVT.

This clonotype was seen ten or more times. This chain joins TRBV7-8 and TRBJ1-5, with 8 positions matching TRBD1. Trimming cost V 5 bases and J 7 bases; bases outside gene matches: 10. The CDR3 contains 15 residues. Germline CDR1 and CDR2: SGHVS and FQNEAQ. The CDR3 DNA follows: TGTGCCAGCAGCCCCCGACAGGGGACGGGCCAGCCCCAGCATTTT. Translating it yields CASSPRQGTGQPQHF.

Note on this clonotype: This sequence may be a read error, since a much larger clone differs from it by one base. Here the CDR3 reads CATSSAKVASGANVLTF. As DNA, the CDR3 is TGTGCCACCAGCAGTGCAAAGGTGGCGTCTGGGGCCAACGTCCTGACTTTC. The rearrangement joins TRBV15 to TRBJ2-6; D gene unclear. Germline CDR1 reads LNHNV; CDR2 reads YYDKDF (reference sequence). The ends were cut back, 3 bases at V and 1 base at J, with 13 bases in the middle. The length of the CDR3 is 17 residues.

This clonotype has at least ten counts. The chain recombines TRBV6-5 with TRBJ1-6, with a possible D match to TRBD1 (5 bases). From germline, CDR1 is MNHEY and CDR2 SVGAGI. This CDR3 region has 18 residues. V shed 0 bases and J shed 9 bases, with 21 bases lying between them. The CDR3 nucleotides are TGTGCCAGCAGTTACTCGGAGGAGGGGTTGTATGGTAGTTCACCCCTCCACTTT. Encoded protein: CASSYSEEGLYGSSPLHF.

This clonotype has only a few counts. The rearrangement uses TRBV4-3 and TRBJ2-5; 7 bases align to TRBD2. The junction had 7 bases not matched to a gene; V was cut back by 4 bases and J by 5 bases. Germline CDR1 reads LGHNA; CDR2 reads YSLEER. The CDR3 contains 14 residues. The CDR3 nucleotides read TGCGCCAGCAGCCTATCGCTGGGGGGGGAGACCCAGTACTTC. Translating gives CASSLSLGGETQYF.

At least ten counts were recorded for this clonotype. V and J are TRBV20-1 and TRBJ2-3, with TRBD2 identical over 9 bases. CDR3 size: 17 residues. Germline assignment: CDR1 DFQATT and CDR2 SNEGSKA (reference sequence). V trimming: 8 bases; J trimming: 6 bases; junction bases outside the gene matches: 21. The CDR3 loop reads CSFQKREATRGGDTQYF. CDR3 DNA sequence: TGCAGTTTCCAGAAGCGGGAGGCGACCCGGGGTGGGGATACGCAGTATTTT.

The V gene is TRBV27, the J gene TRBJ1-4; the D gene is possibly TRBD1 (5 bases). The length of the CDR3 is 13 residues. The V gene lost 9 bases and the J gene lost 7 bases, with 15 bases spanning the gap. The V gene's germline CDR1 is MNHEY and CDR2 SMNVEV (reference sequence). CDR3 in DNA: TGTGCCAGTAGCAGGGTTGGGGCTGAAAAACTGTTTTTT. The encoded protein is CASSRVGAEKLFF.

The table lists this clonotype with a few counts. The genes are TRBV6-1 and TRBJ2-1; D not resolved. V was pared by 6 bases and J by 0 bases, with 12 bases between. The CDR3 length is 15 residues. Germline values: CDR1 MNHNS, CDR2 SASEGT. The CDR3 DNA is TGTGCCAGCAGCCCGGACCCAAGCTCCTACAATGAGCAGTTCTTC. Residues: CASSPDPSSYNEQFF.

V is TRBV30 and J is TRBJ2-6; no clear D gene. This CDR3 is 13 amino acids long. Per the germline V gene, CDR1 is GTSNPN and CDR2 is SVGIG (reference sequence). V lost 4 bases and J lost 2, with 6 bases in between. The CDR3 DNA sequence: TGTGCCTGGATGACGGCTGGGGCCAACGTCCTGACTTTC. Translation: CAWMTAGANVLTF.